The present entry profiles one T cell receptor (beta chain) with its context. Its antigen is undetermined. This sample was taken from a study of regulatory T cells in long-lasting Graves disease. On the study more broadly: Graves' patients diagnosed newly had used antithyroid drugs under 3 months. Study-level points and caveats: Persistent disease samples used TRBV28, TRBJ1-2 and TRBJ2-5 preferentially.

V lost 5 bases and J lost 5, with 7 bases in between. The germline gives CDR1 SGHVS, CDR2 FQNEAQ. The CDR3 is 11 amino acids. Time point meaning: newly diagnosed GD, antithyroid drugs for less than 3 months. RNA isolated from PBMCs was used to make the TCR library. Investigators prepared the TCR beta libraries by applying iRepertoire HTBI primers and Arm-PCR of CDR3 regions. From the multiplex PCR reads, TCRdb called clonotypes with MiXCR, one entry per CDR3 protein. The sample shows about 540,000 distinct CDR3 sequences, 13% of them seen only once. In addition, the sample was reused for a study of T cells in Graves' hyperthyroidism and ophthalmopathy.

V usage is TRBV7-8 and J usage is TRBJ2-7; unclear D gene. The sample in question was peripheral blood mononuclear cells (PBMCs), obtained at new diagnosis, from a patient treated with antithyroid drugs. The clonotype was recovered from a man between 25 and 39 years old with Graves disease. This chain's CDR3 is CASSVRHEQYF. CDR3 sequence (DNA): TGTGCCAGCAGCGTCAGGCACGAGCAGTACTTC.